Presented here are 11 T cell receptor beta chains from one specimen sequenced in a study of beta chain features in type 1 diabetes. The study, taken as a whole, reports: Moderate yet significant TCRB CDR3 shortening was seen in Type 1 diabetes patients in all four CD4+ subsets.

The whole isolated RNA underwent reverse transcription, so sequencing captured expressed TCRB transcripts. Method: immunoSEQ multiplex PCR; TCRdb's copy keeps in-frame clones and lacks some. The data hold more than 300,000 clones, with 9.3% observed a single time. Their specific antigens are unknown. Sequenced material: central memory CD4+ T cells from blood. All receptors derive from a man aged 25 to 45 with type 1 diabetes.

This clone was recorded a few times. This chain joins TRBV5-4 and TRBJ2-4; 8 bases align to TRBD2. V dropped 0 bases and J dropped 9; count of bases not matched to a gene: 11. Germline CDR1 and CDR2: SGHNT and YYREEE (reference sequence). CDR3 length equals 16 residues. For the CDR3, the DNA is TGTGCCAGCAGCTTGGCCGTCCGGGGGGGCCTGAGCATTCAGTACTTC. Translated: CASSLAVRGGLSIQYF.

This clone has just a few counts. The chain carries TRBV18 and TRBJ2-7, with 10 bases lining up with TRBD1. CDR1 is KGHSH, CDR2 LQKENI, per germline. Trimming removed 4 bases from V and 2 bases from J; junction bases left unmatched: 11. The length of the CDR3 is 17 residues. The CDR3 DNA follows: TGTGCCAGCTCACAAAGTAGCTCCGGGACAGGGGCCTACGAGCAGTACTTC. It codes for CASSQSSSGTGAYEQYF.

This clone was recorded many times. The V call is TRBV9, the J call TRBJ1-4; possibly TRBD1 for D (6 bases). The CDR3 loop spans 18 amino acids. V was cut by 0 bases and J by 8 bases, with 23 bases left in between. CDR1 is SGDLS and CDR2 is YYNGEE in the germline V gene. The CDR3 nucleotides are TGTGCCAGCAGCGTAGATCACGGTATCGGGGGGGCGCCCGAAAAACTGTTTTTT. Protein sequence: CASSVDHGIGGAPEKLFF.

There are a few counts of this clone. This chain links TRBV5-1 with TRBJ1-2, with a weak D call TRBD1 (5 bases). Trimming took 2 bases from V and 5 from J, leaving 13 bases between them. Germline lookup yields CDR1 SGHRS and CDR2 YFSETQ. The CDR3 consists of 14 residues. CDR3: CASSFSTGPYGYTF. The DNA for the CDR3 is TGCGCCAGCAGCTTCTCAACAGGCCCTTATGGCTACACCTTC.

The chain has TRBV7-6 and TRBJ1-4; a possible D gene is TRBD1 (5 bases). Trimming took 5 bases from V and 6 from J, leaving 19 bases between them. This CDR3 is 16 amino acids long. From germline, CDR1 is SGHVS and CDR2 FNYEAQ. The CDR3: CASSPANGATHEKLFF. In nucleotides, the CDR3 is TGTGCCAGCAGCCCTGCCAACGGGGCGACTCATGAAAAACTGTTTTTT.

This CDR3 reads CASSSGQGARGYTF. For the CDR3, the DNA is TGTGCCAGCAGCAGCGGACAGGGGGCGAGAGGCTACACCTTC. V usage is TRBV7-2 and J usage is TRBJ1-2, with 11 bases matching TRBD1. The CDR3 is 14 amino acids. J was trimmed by 8 bases and V by 5 bases; bases with no gene match: 7. Germline values: CDR1 SGHTA, CDR2 FQGNSA.

This sequence joins TRBV23-1 and TRBJ1-2; D remains ambiguous. TRBV23-1 counts as an open reading frame of uncertain function. V lost 7 bases to trimming and J lost 0 bases, with 15 bases between them. This CDR3 comprises 15 residues. CDR3: CASIVIGPANYGYTF. For the CDR3, the DNA is TGCGCCAGCATAGTCATCGGGCCCGCTAACTATGGCTACACCTTC.

This clone was detected a few times. The chain has TRBV4-3 and TRBJ1-2; TRBD1 is a possible D gene (5 bases). The CDR3 length is 14 residues. Germline CDR1 reads LGHNA; CDR2 reads YSLEER. The V and J ends lost 0 bases and 4 bases respectively, with 9 bases between them. The CDR3 DNA reads as TGCGCCAGCAGCCAAGATCAGGGAATCTATGGCTACACCTTC. Amino acids: CASSQDQGIYGYTF.

In its sample, this clone was seen many times. The chain couples TRBV7-2 to TRBJ2-3, with 7 bases fitting TRBD2. This CDR3 is built from 14 residues. Trimming took 2 bases from V and 2 from J; bases not matched to a gene: 1. Germline-derived CDR1 and CDR2 are SGHTA and FQGNSA. CDR3 nucleotides: TGTGCCAGCAGCTTAACTAGCGACACAGATACGCAGTATTTT. This encodes CASSLTSDTDTQYF.

The chain carries TRBV30 and TRBJ1-1; unclear D gene. Per the germline V gene, CDR1 is GTSNPN and CDR2 is SVGIG (reference sequence). Trimming stripped 4 bases from V and 1 base from J, with 4 bases between. The CDR3 spans 11 residues. DNA for the CDR3: TGTGCCTGGAAGGAGAACACTGAAGCTTTCTTT. Its protein is CAWKENTEAFF.

This clone turned up a few times. The genes are TRBV30 and TRBJ1-2, with D perhaps matching TRBD1 (6 bases). V lost 7 bases, J lost 4 bases, and 16 bases lay in between. CDR1 GTSNPN and CDR2 SVGIG come from the germline V gene (reference sequence). This CDR3 contains 13 residues. In DNA, the CDR3 is TGTGCCTCAGCCGGGCAGGGGTTCTATGGCTACACCTTC. This translates into CASAGQGFYGYTF.